This TCR beta chain was obtained from a study of shared clonotypes between healthy human individuals. The germline V gene encodes CDR1 SGHAT and CDR2 FQNNGV. CDR3 length equals 15 residues. Between the trimmed V and J ends, which lost 5 bases and 0 bases, there was a span of 11 bases. Measured with immunoSEQ multiplex PCR; TCRdb has only the in-frame clones, and not every one. The sample records 1.5 million to 2.5 million clones, about 95% being singletons. Points on this clone: What it binds is unknown.

Study results and caveats: Sharing across four donors was highest in naive CD4 (around 5%) and lowest in memory CD8 (approximately 0.4%).

The naive CD8 subset, CD45RO-negative cells positively selected for CCR7, excluded terminally differentiated effector memory CD45RA+ cells. Only Caucasian adults living in Nashville, Tennessee made up the donor group. This chain connects TRBV11-2 to TRBJ2-1; D is unclear. What was sequenced was naive CD8+ T cells sorted from blood. This clonotype was obtained from a man younger than 35 in good health. This CDR3 reads CASSPLLNSYNEQFF. CDR3 bases: TGTGCCAGCAGCCCACTATTGAACTCCTACAATGAGCAGTTCTTC.